Shown below are 27 T cell receptor beta chains from a single sample sequenced in a study of cytomegalovirus exposure and HLA in healthy donors. PCR involved 60 Vbeta and 13 Jbeta primers. Profiled with immunoSEQ multiplex PCR; TCRdb holds only in-frame clones, not every one. Of more than 100,000 clones in the sample, around nine tenths were seen once. The sequencing input was PBMCs. These receptors were obtained from a woman aged 25-40 years in good health and CMV-seronegative.

The J gene is TRBJ2-2, the V gene TRBV29-1; D may be TRBD1 (6 bases). The length of the CDR3 is 17 residues. Germline CDR1 reads SQVTM; CDR2 reads ANQGSEA. Deletions cut 0 bases from V and 2 bases from J, with 16 bases between. Here the CDR3 reads CSVEDRSRTVNTGELFF. CDR3 in DNA: TGCAGCGTTGAAGATCGGTCGAGGACAGTTAACACCGGGGAGCTGTTTTTT.

V and J are TRBV10-3 and TRBJ2-2; tentatively, D is TRBD2 (6 bases). The CDR3 spans 16 residues. Germline-derived CDR1 and CDR2 are ENHRY and SYGVKD. V lost 4 bases and J 1 base, leaving 13 bases between the germline ends. The CDR3 loop reads CAISGNLALNTGELFF. In DNA form, the CDR3 reads TGTGCCATCAGTGGGAATCTAGCGTTGAACACCGGGGAGCTGTTTTTT.

This clone occurred once. This sequence joins TRBV11-2 and TRBJ1-2; TRBD1 matches 7 bases. J lost 0 bases, V lost 3 bases, and 10 bases had no gene match. CDR3 length: 17 amino acids. Per the germline V gene, CDR1 is SGHAT and CDR2 is FQNNGV. The CDR3 protein is CASSLGLQGLPNYGYTF. CDR3 DNA sequence: TGTGCCAGCAGCTTGGGGTTACAGGGGCTCCCTAACTATGGCTACACCTTC.

The V gene is TRBV6-5, the J gene TRBJ2-7; 9 nucleotides align to TRBD1. CDR1 and CDR2 from the germline V gene are MNHEY and SVGAGI. The CDR3 is made up of 16 amino acids. V lost 2 bases and J lost 3; bases outside the gene matches: 8. CDR3 nucleotides: TGTGCCAGCAGTTACGGCCTGGGACAGGGCCTCTACGAGCAGTACTTC. This gives the protein CASSYGLGQGLYEQYF.

J is TRBJ2-3 and V is TRBV18; a possible D gene is TRBD2 (5 bases). This CDR3 has 17 amino acids. V was pared by 0 bases and J by 5 bases, with 18 bases between. Per germline, CDR1 KGHSH and CDR2 LQKENI. CDR3 DNA sequence: TGTGCCAGCTCACCACCTGGCTGGAGGAAGCTCGGAGATACGCAGTATTTT. This gives the protein CASSPPGWRKLGDTQYF.

The rearrangement links TRBV7-2 to TRBJ1-2; 10 bases map to TRBD1. The germline CDR1 and CDR2 sequences are SGHTA and FQGNSA. V dropped 11 bases and J dropped 1; count of bases not matched to a gene: 7. The CDR3 sequence is 14 residues long. CDR3 sequence reads: CAGGQGRYNYGYTF. The CDR3 region has the DNA TGTGCCGGGGGACAGGGGCGATATAACTATGGCTACACCTTC.

The rearrangement uses TRBV30 and TRBJ2-7; 11 nucleotides align to TRBD2. The V gene's germline CDR1 is GTSNPN and CDR2 SVGIG (reference sequence). The CDR3 is 17 amino acids. Losses at the gene ends were 8 bases for V and 0 bases for J; bases not matched to a gene: 15. CDR3 region: CAGSGTSGGGDSYEQYF. The DNA of the CDR3 is TGTGCCGGTTCCGGGACTAGCGGAGGGGGGGACTCCTACGAGCAGTACTTC. The variable domain in full, with the rest retrieved from reference TRBV30 and TRBJ2-7, is SQTIHQWPATLVQPVGSPLSLECTVEGTSNPNLYWYRQAAGRGLQLLFYSVGIGQISSEVPQNLSASRPQDRQFILSSKKLLLSDSGFYLCAGSGTSGGGDSYEQYFGPGTRLTVT.

This chain uses TRBV15 with TRBJ2-1; D unclear. The CDR3 consists of 14 residues. Trimming removed 4 bases from V and 3 bases from J, with 10 bases in between. Germline loops: CDR1 LNHNV, CDR2 YYDKDF (reference sequence). CDR3 loop: CATSTSSIYNEQFF. The CDR3 nucleotides are TGTGCCACCAGCACCTCCAGTATCTACAATGAGCAGTTCTTC.

The chain joins TRBV29-1 to TRBJ2-1, with unresolved D. Trimming stripped 3 bases from V and 1 base from J, with 10 bases between. CDR1 and CDR2 from the germline V gene are SQVTM and ANQGSEA. This CDR3 is 14 amino acids long. The CDR3 sequence is CSVELVRSYNEQFF. As DNA, the CDR3 is TGCAGCGTTGAGCTGGTACGGTCCTACAATGAGCAGTTCTTC.

This clone has a handful of counts. This chain joins TRBV6-6 and TRBJ1-3, with D possibly TRBD1 on 5 matching bases. V was pared by 0 bases and J by 0 bases, with 9 bases between. From germline, CDR1 is MNHNY and CDR2 SVGAGI (reference sequence). The CDR3 contains 16 residues. The CDR3, as DNA: TGTGCCAGCAGTTACTCGGCAGGGATCTCTGGAAACACCATATATTTT. Amino acid sequence: CASSYSAGISGNTIYF.

This chain uses TRBV6-6 with TRBJ2-7; a possible D gene is TRBD2 (6 bases). CDR3 size: 12 residues. V was cut by 5 bases and J by 6 bases, with 11 bases left in between. Germline V gene sequence: CDR1 MNHNY, CDR2 SVGAGI (reference sequence). The CDR3 spells CASSPIGGEQYF. CDR3 DNA sequence: TGTGCCAGCAGTCCGATCGGGGGCGAGCAGTACTTC.

This chain links TRBV6-4 with TRBJ2-3, with TRBD2 matching 7 bases. CDR1 is MRHNA, CDR2 SNTAGT, per germline. V trimming: 6 bases; J trimming: 12 bases; junction bases outside the gene matches: 15. The CDR3 totals 14 residues. The CDR3 reads CASSDSPGSGTQYF. The CDR3 DNA follows: TGTGCCAGCAGCGACAGCCCAGGGAGCGGGACCCAGTATTTT.

The chain recombines TRBV27 with TRBJ2-1; a possible D gene is TRBD1 (6 bases). The CDR3 has 17 amino acids. Trimming left V 4 bases short and J 2 bases short, with 18 bases between. Germline CDR1 is MNHEY and CDR2 is SMNVEV (reference sequence). The DNA of the CDR3 is TGTGCCAGCAGTTCGTTGACAGGCCGTCCTACCTACAATGAGCAGTTCTTC. It encodes CASSSLTGRPTYNEQFF.

This clone was counted between two and nine times. Sequence at one end of the junction differs from germline and may be a read error. The chain combines TRBV7-9 with TRBJ1-4; 9 nucleotides line up with TRBD1. This CDR3 spans 16 amino acids. Germline V gives CDR1 SEHNR, CDR2 FQNEAQ (reference sequence). This CDR3 is CASSRDSGTGSEKLFF. CDR3 DNA: TGCGCCAGCAGCCGAGACTCCGGGACAGGGAGTGAAAAACTGTTTTTT. The variable domain in full, with the rest retrieved from reference TRBV7-9 and TRBJ1-4, is DTGVSQNPRHKITKRGQNVTFRCDPISEHNRLYWYRQTLGQGPEFLTYFQNEAQLEKSRLLSDRFSAERPKGSFSTLEIQRTEQGDSAMYLCASSRDSGTGSEKLFFGSGTQLSVL.

V is TRBV19 and J is TRBJ1-4, with D perhaps TRBD1 (6 bases). Trimming cost V 7 bases and J 7 bases, with 16 bases left between them. Germline V gives CDR1 LNHDA, CDR2 SQIVND (reference sequence). This CDR3 is built from 14 residues. This chain's CDR3 is CASTFPGRGEKLFF. The CDR3 region has the DNA TGTGCCAGTACCTTCCCTGGCAGGGGTGAAAAACTGTTTTTT.

This rearrangement joins TRBV7-9 to TRBJ2-1; 8 bases agree with TRBD2. Per the germline V gene, CDR1 is SEHNR and CDR2 is FQNEAQ (reference sequence). Trimming took 1 base from V and 1 from J; bases not matched to a gene: 3. The CDR3 spans 16 residues. Written as DNA, the CDR3 is TGTGCCAGCAGCTTAGGGTTAGCGGGATCCTACAATGAGCAGTTCTTC. The encoded protein is CASSLGLAGSYNEQFF.

The rearrangement links TRBV5-4 to TRBJ2-5, with TRBD2 matching 12 bases. This CDR3 spans 17 amino acids. Germline V gene lookup returns CDR1 SGHNT and CDR2 YYREEE (reference sequence). With 0 bases clipped from V and 1 base from J, the junction kept 4 bases outside the gene matches. CDR3 loop: CASSLAGTSGPQETQYF. CDR3 nucleotide sequence: TGTGCCAGCAGCTTGGCCGGGACTAGCGGGCCCCAAGAGACCCAGTACTTC. Complete variable domain (other parts from reference TRBV5-4 and TRBJ2-5): ETGVTQSPTHLIKTRGQQVTLRCSSQSGHNTVSWYQQALGQGPQFIFQYYREEENGRGNFPPRFSGLQFPNYSSELNVNALELDDSALYLCASSLAGTSGPQETQYFGPGTRLLVL.

This clone was seen once. The gene calls are TRBV4-2 and TRBJ2-7; possibly TRBD1 for D (5 bases). Trimming took 5 bases from V and 2 from J, leaving 10 bases between them. Germline CDR1 reads LGHNA; CDR2 reads YNFKEQ. The CDR3 totals 13 residues. The CDR3 reads CASSSGNPYEQYF. The DNA for the CDR3 is TGTGCCAGCAGCTCAGGGAACCCCTACGAGCAGTACTTC.

This clone occurred once. The chain employs TRBV2 and TRBJ1-1, with unresolved D. This CDR3 has 13 residues. The germline V gene has CDR1 SNHLY and CDR2 FYNNEI. With 4 bases removed from V and 1 base from J, the gap between germline ends came to 7 bases. CDR3 amino acids: CASSGRGNTEAFF. The CDR3 DNA reads as TGTGCCAGCAGTGGGCGGGGGAACACTGAAGCTTTCTTT.

The chain couples TRBV27 to TRBJ1-5, with 8 bases fitting TRBD1. CDR3 length: 15 residues. Germline V CDR1 and CDR2: MNHEY, SMNVEV (reference sequence). The ends lost 5 bases at V and 9 bases at J; junction bases unmatched: 12. The CDR3, as DNA: TGTGCCAGCAGTCGTGACAGGGGTTCTGAAGGGCCCCAGCATTTT. It encodes CASSRDRGSEGPQHF.

The chain uses TRBV28 and TRBJ1-5, with 10 bases lining up with TRBD1. V shed 0 bases, J shed 3 bases, and the junction held 2 bases outside the gene matches. Germline V gene sequence: CDR1 MDHEN, CDR2 SYDVKM. This CDR3 is built from 16 residues. The CDR3 DNA follows: TGTGCCAGCAGTTTATGGGACAGGGGGTACAATCAGCCCCAGCATTTT. This codes for CASSLWDRGYNQPQHF.

This clone was observed a handful of times. The chain employs TRBV28 and TRBJ1-1; 7 bases agree with TRBD1. J lost 4 bases, V lost 4 bases, and 3 bases had no gene match. This CDR3 spans 13 amino acids. The germline V gene encodes CDR1 MDHEN and CDR2 SYDVKM. CDR3 in DNA: TGTGCCAGCAGTTCCCGGACAGGCACTGAAGCTTTCTTT. Translation gives CASSSRTGTEAFF. The entire variable domain, with the rest obtained from reference TRBV28 and TRBJ1-1, is as follows: DVKVTQSSRYLVKRTGEKVFLECVQDMDHENMFWYRQDPGLGLRLIYFSYDVKMKEKGDIPEGYSVSREKKERFSLILESASTNQTSMYLCASSSRTGTEAFFGQGTRLTVV.

The chain is built from TRBV5-1 and TRBJ2-2, with D possibly TRBD2 on 5 matching bases. Trimming left V 7 bases short and J 0 bases short, with 19 bases between. This CDR3 contains 17 residues. CDR1 is SGHRS, CDR2 YFSETQ, per germline. CDR3 region: CASLPTSAGPNTGELFF. CDR3 coding DNA: TGCGCCAGCTTACCCACAAGCGCGGGCCCGAACACCGGGGAGCTGTTTTTT.

This sequence joins TRBV11-3 and TRBJ1-6, with 8 bases that match TRBD1. J was trimmed by 8 bases and V by 0 bases; bases with no gene match: 3. The CDR3 contains 15 residues. The germline gives CDR1 SGHNT, CDR2 YENEEA. CDR3 nucleotides: TGTGCCAGCAGCTTAGAGGACAGGGAAGATTCACCCCTCCACTTT. It codes for CASSLEDREDSPLHF.

With respect to this clone: A junction boundary mismatches the germline segment, possibly from a read error. Different DNA sequences within this sample yield the same CDR3. The rearrangement links TRBV13 to TRBJ1-2, with TRBD1 identical over 10 bases. The germline V gene encodes CDR1 PRHDT and CDR2 FYEKMQ (reference sequence). This CDR3 has 15 amino acids. The CDR3 DNA follows: TGTGCCAGCAGCCCGGGGGACAGGGGATGGGGTGGCTACACTTTC. It is translated as CASSPGDRGWGGYTF.

V and J are TRBV10-2 and TRBJ2-1; D is unclear. The CDR3 is 13 residues long. Per the germline V gene, CDR1 is WSHSY and CDR2 is SAAADI. With 0 bases removed from V and 4 bases from J, the gap between germline ends came to 4 bases. The CDR3 region has the DNA TGCGCCAGCAGTGAGTCCAGGTACAATGAGCAGTTCTTC. Translating it yields CASSESRYNEQFF.

This sequence joins TRBV4-1 and TRBJ2-3, with D perhaps TRBD2 (6 bases). Germline V CDR1 and CDR2: MGHRA, YSYEKL. The V and J ends lost 4 bases and 6 bases respectively, with 20 bases between them. There are 16 residues in the CDR3. The CDR3 loop reads CASSLTRIRGSDTQYF. The CDR3, as DNA: TGCGCCAGCAGCCTGACTAGGATCCGGGGGTCGGATACGCAGTATTTT.